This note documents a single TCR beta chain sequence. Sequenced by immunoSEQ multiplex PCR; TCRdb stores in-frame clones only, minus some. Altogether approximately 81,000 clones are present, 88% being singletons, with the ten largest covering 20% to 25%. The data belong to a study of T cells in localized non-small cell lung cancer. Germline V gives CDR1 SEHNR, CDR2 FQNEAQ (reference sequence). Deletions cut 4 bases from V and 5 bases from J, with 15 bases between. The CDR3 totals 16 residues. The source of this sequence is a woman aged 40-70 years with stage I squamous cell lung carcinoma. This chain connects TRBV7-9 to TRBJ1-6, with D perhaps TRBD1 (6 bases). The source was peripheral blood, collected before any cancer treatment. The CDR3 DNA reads TGTGCCAGCAGCTCCAGCTGGACAGCTAATAATTCACCCCTCCACTTT. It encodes CASSSSWTANNSPLHF.